The 2 T cell receptor beta chains presented below share a single source sample, sequenced in a study of cytomegalovirus exposure and HLA in healthy donors. The primer mix had 60 Vbeta and 13 Jbeta primers. The assay was immunoSEQ multiplex PCR, and TCRdb's table has in-frame clones only and misses some. The sample features 50,000 or so clones, with around 6.5% in its top ten. The sequenced material came from PBMCs. All receptors derive from a middle-aged woman in good health and CMV-seronegative.

The chain links TRBV6-5 to TRBJ2-7; 8 nucleotides agree with TRBD1. Germline CDR1 is MNHEY and CDR2 is SVGAGI. The CDR3 runs 15 residues. V was pared by 6 bases and J by 4 bases, with 11 bases of the junction left unmatched. DNA of the CDR3: TGTGCCAGCAGACCCGGGACAGGAGGGATTTACGAGCAGTACTTC. Protein sequence: CASRPGTGGIYEQYF.

CDR3 protein: CASSLVAGGPYPYEQYF. The DNA for the CDR3 is TGTGCCAGCAGCTTGGTAGCGGGAGGGCCTTACCCCTACGAGCAGTACTTC. This chain uses TRBV5-6 with TRBJ2-7; 11 bases align to TRBD2. The germline V gene encodes CDR1 SGHDT and CDR2 YYEEEE. This CDR3 is built from 17 residues. V lost 0 bases, J lost 2 bases, and 7 bases stayed unmatched.